This paragraph reports one T cell receptor (beta chain). It lacks a known antigen. No base qualities exist here, and no much larger clone lies one base off it. This entry belongs to a study of CD8+ T cells in alopecia areata (dated by TCRdb to 2017 to 2018). For the study in its entirety: Treated patients were enrolled in an open-label pilot trial of oral tofacitinib at 5 to 10 mg twice daily for moderate-to-severe alopecia areata. Tofacitinib was administered for 6 to 18 months, and 6 months of follow-up off drug were then conducted to assess delayed response and recurrence. High-throughput TCRbeta sequencing was used to examine T cell clonal expansion in alopecia areata in both the C3H/HeJ mouse model and human patients. In humans, TCRbeta sequencing was performed on scalp tissue and on sorted CD4+ and CD8+ peripheral blood T cells from healthy controls and from patients with patchy or totalis/universalis alopecia areata. Biopsies were taken from tofacitinib-treated patients at baseline and again at 4 and 24 weeks into treatment, and several of those patients also had a later scalp biopsy. Scalp clonality was compared across normal scalp (n=4), patchy alopecia areata scalp (n=8), and alopecia totalis/universalis scalp (n=8). RNA came from the PAXgene miRNA kit for fixed scalp, the miRNeasy kit for PBMCs, and the RNeasy kit for mouse skin. TCRbeta CDR3 regions were amplified by immunoSEQ multiplex PCR with 35 Vbeta forward and 13 Jbeta reverse primers.

Libraries were built with the immunoSEQ multiplex PCR assay. To provide template for TCR sequencing, every sample had RNA extracted and reverse transcribed into cDNA. SuperScript III was used for first-strand cDNA synthesis, primed with a 2:1 mix of oligo-dT and random hexamers. A synthetic immune receptor repertoire was used to gauge amplification bias, and whatever bias remained was removed computationally. Per the authors' processing: Raw reads were preprocessed to remove errors, and CDR3 was defined by IMGT conventions from the conserved cysteine to phenylalanine. Clonality was computed as 1 minus the Shannon entropy, with the entropy normalized by log2 of the number of productive unique TCRs. Whether each scalp clone was CD4 or CD8 was inferred by checking scalp TCRbeta sequences against the CD4 and CD8 repertoires from sorted blood. The clones in this table, taken by TCRdb from immuneACCESS, are in-frame only. Not every clone is retained; where verified, under half of the shortfall comes from an unresolved V gene, and the cause of the rest is unknown. The V and J calls and clone size come from that table; D and trimming were worked out from the DNA. The sample yields thousands of clones; 50% to 75% were counted once. 14% of the sample is held by the ten biggest clonotypes.

What the work shows at the level of the full study, not this receptor alone: Resident alphabeta T cells in normal human skin are also sequenced, complicating scalp TCR repertoire analysis, unlike mouse skin dominated by gammadelta T cells. Shared TCR sequences between patients were less evident than in mice, which may be partly attributable to HLA diversity in the patient population. Compared with normal scalp, lesional scalp had higher clonality and more expanded CD8+ clones, particularly in alopecia totalis/universalis, a pattern that suggests antigenic drive.

Lesional scalp punch biopsies and peripheral blood were collected from alopecia areata patients. Human scalp biopsies were immediately fixed in PAXgene tissue containers. CDR1 and CDR2 are drawn from the germline V gene: WSHSY, SAAADI. CDR3 length: 12 amino acids, cysteine to phenylalanine. Of the read, only the CDR3 DNA is kept; its 36 bases are in frame from base 1. V and J are truncated by 2 bases and 6 bases respectively, leaving an intervening sequence of 2 bases. The sequence is built from TRBV10-2 and TRBJ1-6, with the D gene not clear enough to name. The sequenced sample consisted of skin. The clonotype was recovered from a human donor with alopecia areata. The nucleotide sequence is TGCGCCAGCAGTGAGATTAATTCACCCCTCCACTTT. This encodes CASSEINSPLHF.